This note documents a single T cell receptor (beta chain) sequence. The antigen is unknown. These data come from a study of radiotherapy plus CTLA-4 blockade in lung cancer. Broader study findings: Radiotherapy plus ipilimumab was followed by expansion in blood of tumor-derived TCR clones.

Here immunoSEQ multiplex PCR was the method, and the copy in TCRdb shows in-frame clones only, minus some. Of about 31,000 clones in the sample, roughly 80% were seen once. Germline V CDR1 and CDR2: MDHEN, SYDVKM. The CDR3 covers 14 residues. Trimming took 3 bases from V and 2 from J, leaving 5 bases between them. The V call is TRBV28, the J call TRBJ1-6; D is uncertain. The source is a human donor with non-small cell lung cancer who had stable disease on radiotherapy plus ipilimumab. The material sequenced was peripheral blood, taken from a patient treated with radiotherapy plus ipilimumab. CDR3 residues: CASSLGAYNSPLHF. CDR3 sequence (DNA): TGTGCCAGCAGTTTGGGTGCCTATAATTCACCCCTCCACTTT.